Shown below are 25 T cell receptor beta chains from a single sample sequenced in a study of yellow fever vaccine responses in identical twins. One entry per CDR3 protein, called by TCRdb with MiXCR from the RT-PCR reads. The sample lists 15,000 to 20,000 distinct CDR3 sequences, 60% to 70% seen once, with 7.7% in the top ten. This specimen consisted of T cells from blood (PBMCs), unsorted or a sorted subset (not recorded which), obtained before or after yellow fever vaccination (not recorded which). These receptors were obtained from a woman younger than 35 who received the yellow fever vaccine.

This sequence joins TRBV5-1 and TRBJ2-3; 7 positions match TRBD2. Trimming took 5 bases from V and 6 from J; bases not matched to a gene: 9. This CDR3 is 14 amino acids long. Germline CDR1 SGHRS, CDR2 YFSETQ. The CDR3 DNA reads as TGCGCCAGCAGGACCAGCGGGGCTACGGATACGCAGTATTTT. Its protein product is CASRTSGATDTQYF. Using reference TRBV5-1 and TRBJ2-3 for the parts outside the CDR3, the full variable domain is KAGVTQTPRYLIKTRGQQVTLSCSPISGHRSVSWYQQTPGQGLQFLFEYFSETQRNKGNFPGRFSGRQFSNSRSEMNVSTLELGDSALYLCASRTSGATDTQYFGPGTRLTVL.

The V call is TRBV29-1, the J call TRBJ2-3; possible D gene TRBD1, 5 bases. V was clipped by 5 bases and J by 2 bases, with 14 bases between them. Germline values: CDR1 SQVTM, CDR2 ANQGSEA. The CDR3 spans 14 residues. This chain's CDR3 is CSVRQSLTTDTQYF. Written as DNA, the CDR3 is TGCAGCGTTCGACAGAGCCTTACCACAGATACGCAGTATTTT.

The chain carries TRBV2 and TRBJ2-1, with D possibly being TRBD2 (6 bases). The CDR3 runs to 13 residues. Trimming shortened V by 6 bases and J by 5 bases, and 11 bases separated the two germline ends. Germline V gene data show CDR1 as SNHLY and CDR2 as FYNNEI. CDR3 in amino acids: CASRAGLNNEQFF. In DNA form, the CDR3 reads TGTGCCAGCAGGGCGGGGTTAAACAATGAGCAGTTCTTC.

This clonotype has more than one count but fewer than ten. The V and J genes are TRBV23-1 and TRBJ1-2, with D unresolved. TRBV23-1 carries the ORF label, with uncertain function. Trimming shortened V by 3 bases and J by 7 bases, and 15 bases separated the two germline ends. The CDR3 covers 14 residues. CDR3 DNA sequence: TGCGCCAGCAGTCACCCTGCCTGGTTTCGTGGCTACACCTTC. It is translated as CASSHPAWFRGYTF.

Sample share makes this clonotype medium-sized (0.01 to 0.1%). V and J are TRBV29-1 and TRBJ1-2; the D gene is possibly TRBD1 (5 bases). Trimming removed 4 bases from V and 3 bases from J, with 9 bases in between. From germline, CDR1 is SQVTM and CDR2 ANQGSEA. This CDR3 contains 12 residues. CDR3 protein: CSVARDDYGYTF. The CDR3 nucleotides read TGCAGCGTTGCCAGGGACGACTATGGCTACACCTTC.

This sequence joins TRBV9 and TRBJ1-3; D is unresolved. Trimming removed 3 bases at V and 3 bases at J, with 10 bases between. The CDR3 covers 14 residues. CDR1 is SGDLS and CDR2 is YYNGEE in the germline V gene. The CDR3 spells CASSGSTFGNTIYF. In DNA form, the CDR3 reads TGTGCCAGCAGCGGATCCACCTTTGGAAACACCATATATTTT.

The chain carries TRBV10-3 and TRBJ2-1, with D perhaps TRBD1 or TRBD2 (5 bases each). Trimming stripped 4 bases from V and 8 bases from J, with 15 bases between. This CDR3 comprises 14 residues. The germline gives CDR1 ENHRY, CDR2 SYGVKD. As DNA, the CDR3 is TGTGCCATCAGTGTCAAACTCGGGACGGATGAGCAGTTCTTC. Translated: CAISVKLGTDEQFF.

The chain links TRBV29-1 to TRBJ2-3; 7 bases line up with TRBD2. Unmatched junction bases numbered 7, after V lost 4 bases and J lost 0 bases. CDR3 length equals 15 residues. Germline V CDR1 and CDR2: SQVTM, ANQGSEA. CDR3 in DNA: TGCAGCGTTGGCCCTAGTAGCGGGAGCACAGATACGCAGTATTTT. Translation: CSVGPSSGSTDTQYF.

CDR3 sequence (DNA): TGTGCCGATCGCGGACTAGCGGAGTACAATGAGCAGTTCTTC. This encodes CADRGLAEYNEQFF. The J gene is TRBJ2-1, the V gene TRBV7-9; 10 nucleotides agree with TRBD2. V lost 11 bases and J lost 4; bases outside the gene matches: 8. This CDR3 has 14 residues. From germline, CDR1 is SEHNR and CDR2 FQNEAQ (reference sequence). The whole variable domain, filled in from reference TRBV7-9 and TRBJ2-1, reads DTGVSQNPRHKITKRGQNVTFRCDPISEHNRLYWYRQTLGQGPEFLTYFQNEAQLEKSRLLSDRFSAERPKGSFSTLEIQRTEQGDSAMYLCADRGLAEYNEQFFGPGTRLTVL.

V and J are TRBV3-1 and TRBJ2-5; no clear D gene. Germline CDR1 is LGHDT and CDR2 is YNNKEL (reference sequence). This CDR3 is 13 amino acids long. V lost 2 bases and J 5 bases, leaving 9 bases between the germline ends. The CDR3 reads CASSQWRDETQYF. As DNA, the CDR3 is TGTGCCAGCAGCCAATGGCGCGACGAGACCCAGTACTTC.

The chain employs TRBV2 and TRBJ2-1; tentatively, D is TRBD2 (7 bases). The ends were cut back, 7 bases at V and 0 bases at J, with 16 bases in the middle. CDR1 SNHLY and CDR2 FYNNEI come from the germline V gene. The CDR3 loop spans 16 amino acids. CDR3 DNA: TGTGCCAGCAATGGAGGGGGGGCTAGCTCCTACAATGAGCAGTTCTTC. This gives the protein CASNGGGASSYNEQFF.

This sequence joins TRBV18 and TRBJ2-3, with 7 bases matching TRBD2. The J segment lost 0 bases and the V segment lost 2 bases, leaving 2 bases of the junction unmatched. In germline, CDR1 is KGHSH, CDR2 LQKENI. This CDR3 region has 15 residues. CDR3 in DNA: TGTGCCAGCTCACCAAATAGCGGGAGCACAGATACGCAGTATTTT. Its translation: CASSPNSGSTDTQYF.

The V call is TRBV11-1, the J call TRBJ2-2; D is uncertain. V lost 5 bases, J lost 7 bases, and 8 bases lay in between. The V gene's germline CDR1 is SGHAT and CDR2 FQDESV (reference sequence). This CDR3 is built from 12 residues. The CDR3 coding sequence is TGTGCCAGCAGCCTTCGAGACGGGGAGCTGTTTTTT. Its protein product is CASSLRDGELFF.

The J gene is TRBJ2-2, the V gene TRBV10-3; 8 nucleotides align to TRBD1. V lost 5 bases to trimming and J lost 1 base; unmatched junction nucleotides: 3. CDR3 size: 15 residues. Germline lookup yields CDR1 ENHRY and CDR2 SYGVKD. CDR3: CAISPGTGNTGELFF. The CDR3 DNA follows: TGTGCCATCAGTCCCGGGACAGGGAACACCGGGGAGCTGTTTTTT.

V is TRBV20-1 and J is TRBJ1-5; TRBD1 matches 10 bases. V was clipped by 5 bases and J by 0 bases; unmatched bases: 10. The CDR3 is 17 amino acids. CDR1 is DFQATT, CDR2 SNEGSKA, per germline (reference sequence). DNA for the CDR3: TGCAGTGCTTCCAAAGGGACAGGGGTCTATAGCAATCAGCCCCAGCATTTT. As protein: CSASKGTGVYSNQPQHF.

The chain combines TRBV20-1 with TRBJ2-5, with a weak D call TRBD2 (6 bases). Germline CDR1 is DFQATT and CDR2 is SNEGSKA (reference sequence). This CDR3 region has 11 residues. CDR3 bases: TGCGGGCAAGTGGGAGGCGAGACCCAGTACTTC. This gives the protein CGQVGGETQYF.

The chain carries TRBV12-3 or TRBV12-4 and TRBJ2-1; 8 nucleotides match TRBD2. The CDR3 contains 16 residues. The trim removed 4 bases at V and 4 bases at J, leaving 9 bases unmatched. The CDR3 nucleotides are TGTGCCAGCAGTTCCCCGGGGGGGGGGAAGTACAATGAGCAGTTCTTC. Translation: CASSSPGGGKYNEQFF.

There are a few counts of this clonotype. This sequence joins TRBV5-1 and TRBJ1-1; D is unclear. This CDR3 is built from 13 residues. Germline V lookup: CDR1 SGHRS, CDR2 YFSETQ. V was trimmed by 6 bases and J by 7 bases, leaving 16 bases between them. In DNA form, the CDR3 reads TGCGCCAGCAACCCCGGTGTGGGTGATGAAGCTTTCTTT. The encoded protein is CASNPGVGDEAFF.

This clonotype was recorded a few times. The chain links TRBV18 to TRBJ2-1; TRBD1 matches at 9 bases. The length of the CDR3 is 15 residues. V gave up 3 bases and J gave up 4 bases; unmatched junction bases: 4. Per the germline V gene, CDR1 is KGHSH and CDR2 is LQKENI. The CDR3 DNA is TGTGCCAGCTCACCTTCAGGACAGGGGTACAATGAGCAGTTCTTC. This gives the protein CASSPSGQGYNEQFF.

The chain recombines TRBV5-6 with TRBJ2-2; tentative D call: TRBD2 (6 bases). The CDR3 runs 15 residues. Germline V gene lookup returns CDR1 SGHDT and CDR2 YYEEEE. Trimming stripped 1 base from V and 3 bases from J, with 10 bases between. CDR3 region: CASSLRGGDTGELFF. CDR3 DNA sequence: TGTGCCAGCAGCTTGCGGGGAGGTGACACCGGGGAGCTGTTTTTT.

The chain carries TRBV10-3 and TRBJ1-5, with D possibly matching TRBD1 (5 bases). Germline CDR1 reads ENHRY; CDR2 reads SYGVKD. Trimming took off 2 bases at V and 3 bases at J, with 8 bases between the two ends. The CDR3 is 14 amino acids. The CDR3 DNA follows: TGTGCCATCAGTGAGGGACAAGTCAATCAGCCCCAGCATTTT. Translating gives CAISEGQVNQPQHF.

CDR3 amino acids: CASSSPPNTEAFF. As DNA, the CDR3 is TGCGCCAGCAGTTCTCCACCGAACACTGAAGCTTTCTTT. The chain employs TRBV10-1 and TRBJ1-1, with D unresolved. The CDR3 loop spans 13 amino acids. V lost 5 bases, J lost 1 base, and 8 bases lay in between. Per germline, CDR1 WNHNN and CDR2 SYGVQD (reference sequence).

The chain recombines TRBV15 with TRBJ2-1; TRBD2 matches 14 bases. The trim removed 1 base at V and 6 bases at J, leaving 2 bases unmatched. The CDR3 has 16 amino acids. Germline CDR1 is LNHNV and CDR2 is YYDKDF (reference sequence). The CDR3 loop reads CATSRGLAGGGNEQFF. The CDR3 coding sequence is TGTGCCACCAGCAGAGGACTAGCGGGAGGGGGCAATGAGCAGTTCTTC.

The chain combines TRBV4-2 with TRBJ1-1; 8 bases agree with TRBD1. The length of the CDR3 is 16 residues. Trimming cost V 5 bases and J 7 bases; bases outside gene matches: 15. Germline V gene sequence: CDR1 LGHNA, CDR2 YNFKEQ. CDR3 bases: TGTGCCAGCAGCAAAAGTGCCCAGGGGGCCAACGGTGAAGCTTTCTTT. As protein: CASSKSAQGANGEAFF.

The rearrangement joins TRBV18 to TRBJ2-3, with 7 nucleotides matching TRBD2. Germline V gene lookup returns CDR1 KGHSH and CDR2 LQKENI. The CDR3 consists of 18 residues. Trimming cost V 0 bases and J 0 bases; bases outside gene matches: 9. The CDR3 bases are TGTGCCAGCTCACCACCGGGGGGAGGGACCCGAAGCACAGATACGCAGTATTTT. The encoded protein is CASSPPGGGTRSTDTQYF.